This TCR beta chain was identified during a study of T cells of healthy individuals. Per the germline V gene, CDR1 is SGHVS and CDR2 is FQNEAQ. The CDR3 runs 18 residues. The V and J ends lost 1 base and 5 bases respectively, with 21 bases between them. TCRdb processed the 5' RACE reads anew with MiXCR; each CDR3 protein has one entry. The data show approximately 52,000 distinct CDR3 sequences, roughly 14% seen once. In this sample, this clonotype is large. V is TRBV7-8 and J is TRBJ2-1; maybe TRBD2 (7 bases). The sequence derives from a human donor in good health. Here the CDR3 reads CASSLDSGGEYGDNEQFF. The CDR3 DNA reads TGTGCCAGCAGCTTAGACTCGGGGGGCGAGTATGGGGACAATGAGCAGTTCTTC.